Detailed here is one TCR beta chain. This table comes from immunoSEQ multiplex PCR, and its TCRdb copy is limited to in-frame clones, with some not included. The sample yields about 57,000 clones, 92% seen once. The data belong to a study of T cell changes during pregnancy in multiple sclerosis. Germline V CDR1 and CDR2: SGHTA, FQGTGA. This CDR3 has 16 amino acids. With 6 bases clipped from V and 4 bases from J, the junction kept 6 bases outside the gene matches. This TCR came from a female donor with multiple sclerosis, enrolled in a pregnancy study. Sequenced here: CD4+ T cells from peripheral blood mononuclear cells, sampled in the second trimester of pregnancy. The genes are TRBV7-3 and TRBJ2-2; 12 nucleotides line up with TRBD2. For the CDR3, the DNA is TGTGCCAGCAGTAATGGACTAGCGGGACCCACCGGGGAGCTGTTTTTT. As protein: CASSNGLAGPTGELFF.